The clone carrying this T cell receptor (beta chain) was picked up a small number of times. Its specificity is not known. The source of the sample is a study of blood T cells in healthy people across ages. CDR1 is LNHNV and CDR2 is YYDKDF in the germline V gene (reference sequence). V lost 2 bases, J lost 1 base, and 14 bases lay in between. This CDR3 has 17 amino acids. Findings and caveats of the study: Fewer expanded clones and more diversity marked long-lived versus aged donors.

Next came a second PCR, run for roughly 6 to 11 cycles, which used a sample-barcoded 5' primer along with a J-beta primer mix. MiXCR, run by TCRdb on the 5' RACE reads, gives a single entry per CDR3 protein. The sample lists approximately 810,000 distinct CDR3 sequences; 35% to 40% were seen once. The clonotype was recovered from a man aged 18 to 35 in good health. This chain joins TRBV15 and TRBJ2-2; TRBD2 is a possible D gene (5 bases). Sequencing was done on a sample of blood. In DNA, the CDR3 is TGTGCCACCAGCAGACAACGGTGGGGAGAGAACACCGGGGAGCTGTTTTTT. Translating gives CATSRQRWGENTGELFF.